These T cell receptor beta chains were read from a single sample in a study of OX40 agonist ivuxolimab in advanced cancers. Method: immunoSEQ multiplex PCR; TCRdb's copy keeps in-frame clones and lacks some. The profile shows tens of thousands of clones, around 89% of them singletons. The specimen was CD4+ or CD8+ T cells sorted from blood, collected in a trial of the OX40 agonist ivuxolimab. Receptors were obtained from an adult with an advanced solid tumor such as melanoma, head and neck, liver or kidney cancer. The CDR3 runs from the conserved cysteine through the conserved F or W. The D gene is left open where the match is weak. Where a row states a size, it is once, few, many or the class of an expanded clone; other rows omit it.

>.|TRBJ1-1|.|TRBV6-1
CASSELGLLNTEAFF
TGTGCCAGCAGTGAATTAGGTTTGTTGAACACTGAAGCTTTCTTT
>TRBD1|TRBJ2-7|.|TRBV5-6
CASSWGQGLSVYEQYF
TGTGCCAGCAGCTGGGGACAGGGACTTTCAGTCTACGAGCAGTACTTC
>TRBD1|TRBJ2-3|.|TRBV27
CASRLPRTGGRNTQYF
TGTGCCAGCAGACTTCCCCGGACAGGGGGCCGTAATACGCAGTATTTT
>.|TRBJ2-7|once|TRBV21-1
CASSKGSSGVYEQYF
TGTGCCAGCAGCAAAGGCTCTAGCGGGGTGTACGAGCAGTACTTC
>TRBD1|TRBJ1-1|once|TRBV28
CASSQRQGMNTEAFF
TGTGCCAGCAGTCAACGACAGGGAATGAACACTGAAGCTTTCTTT
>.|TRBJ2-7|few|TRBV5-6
CASSPGPAYEQYF
TGTGCCAGCAGCCCCGGACCCGCCTACGAGCAGTACTTC
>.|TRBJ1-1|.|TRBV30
CAWSFGASEAFF
TGTGCCTGGAGCTTCGGGGCATCTGAAGCTTTCTTT
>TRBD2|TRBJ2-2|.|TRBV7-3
CASSSGLAGVTGELFF
TGTGCCAGCAGCTCGGGACTAGCGGGAGTTACCGGGGAGCTGTTTTTT
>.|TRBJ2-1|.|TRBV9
CASSGGVDEQFF
TGTGCCAGCAGCGGAGGGGTGGATGAGCAGTTCTTC
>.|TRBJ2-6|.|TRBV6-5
CASSYVGANVLTF
TGTGCCAGCAGTTACGTTGGGGCCAACGTCCTGACTTTC
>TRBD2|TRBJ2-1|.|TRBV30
CAWSTEAGLGGSVF
TGTGCCTGGAGTACTGAAGCCGGACTAGGAGGTTCGGTCTTC
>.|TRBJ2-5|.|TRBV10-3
CASAVRAGETQYF
TGTGCCAGCGCCGTGCGTGCGGGGGAGACCCAGTACTTC
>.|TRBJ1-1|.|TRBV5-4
CASSWATEAFF
TGTGCCAGCAGCTGGGCCACTGAAGCTTTCTTT
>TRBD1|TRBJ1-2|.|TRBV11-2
CASSYQGVPYGYTF
TGTGCCAGCAGTTACCAGGGGGTCCCCTATGGCTACACCTTC
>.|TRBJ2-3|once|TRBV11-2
CASSLAPGVATDTQYF
TGTGCCAGCAGCTTAGCTCCGGGAGTAGCGACAGATACGCAGTATTTT
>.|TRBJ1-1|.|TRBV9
CASSVDGGAEAFF
TGTGCCAGCAGCGTAGATGGAGGGGCTGAAGCTTTCTTT
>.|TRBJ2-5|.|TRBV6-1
CASRRGRATQYF
TGTGCCAGCAGGAGGGGCAGGGCGACCCAGTACTTC
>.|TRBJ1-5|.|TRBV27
CASSLSWPNQPQHF
TGTGCCAGCAGTTTATCTTGGCCGAATCAGCCCCAGCATTTT
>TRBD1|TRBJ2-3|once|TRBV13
CASSPRQGILTDTQYF
TGTGCCAGCAGCCCAAGACAGGGGATCCTCACAGATACGCAGTATTTT
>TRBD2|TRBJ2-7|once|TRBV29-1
CSATSGTYEQYF
TGCAGCGCGACTAGCGGAACCTACGAGCAGTACTTC
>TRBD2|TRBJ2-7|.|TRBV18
CASSPPLTSGAYEQYF
TGTGCCAGCTCACCACCCCTGACTAGCGGGGCATACGAGCAGTACTTC
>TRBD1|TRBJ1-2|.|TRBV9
CASSTPGTADGYTF
TGTGCCAGCAGCACCCCCGGGACAGCGGATGGCTACACCTTC
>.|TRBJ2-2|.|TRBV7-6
CASSTTGLIGELFF
TGTGCCAGCAGCACCACAGGTCTGATCGGGGAGCTGTTTTTT
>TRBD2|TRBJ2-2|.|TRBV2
CAILAGGPSGELFF
TGTGCCATTCTAGCGGGAGGGCCGTCCGGGGAGCTGTTTTTT
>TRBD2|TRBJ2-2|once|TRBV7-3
CASSPQGRGLAGGPGNTGELFF
TGTGCCAGCAGCCCACAGGGTCGGGGACTAGCGGGAGGGCCCGGGAACACCGGGGAGCTGTTTTTT
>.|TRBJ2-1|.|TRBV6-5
CASSKQGGNEQFF
TGTGCCAGCAGTAAACAGGGCGGAAATGAGCAGTTCTTC
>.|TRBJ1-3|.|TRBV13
CASSLGGNTIYF
TGTGCCAGCAGCTTAGGCGGAAACACCATATATTTT
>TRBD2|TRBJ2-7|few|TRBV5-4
CASSWGGSYEQYF
TGTGCCAGCTCCTGGGGGGGTTCCTACGAGCAGTACTTC
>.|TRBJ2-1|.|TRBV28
CASSLVGGGYNEQFF
TGTGCCAGCAGTTTAGTGGGAGGGGGGTACAATGAGCAGTTCTTC
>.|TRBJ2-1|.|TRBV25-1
CASSEYREYPYNEQFF
TGTGCCAGCAGTGAATATAGGGAGTACCCCTACAATGAGCAGTTCTTC
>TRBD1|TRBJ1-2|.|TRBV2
CASGTGGGYTF
TGTGCCAGTGGGACAGGGGGCGGCTACACCTTC
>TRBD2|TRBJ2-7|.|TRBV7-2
CASSQLAGGVLEQYF
TGTGCCAGCAGCCAACTAGCGGGCGGAGTCCTCGAGCAGTACTTC
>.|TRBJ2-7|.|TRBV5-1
CASKHSWGDYEQYF
TGCGCCAGCAAGCATTCGTGGGGGGACTACGAGCAGTACTTC
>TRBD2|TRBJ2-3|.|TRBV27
CASSFNPSGSPSTDTQYF
TGTGCCAGCAGTTTCAACCCTAGCGGTTCTCCTAGCACAGATACGCAGTATTTT
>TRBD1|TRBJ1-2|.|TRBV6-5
CASSFGQGAGYTF
TGTGCCAGCAGTTTCGGACAGGGGGCCGGCTACACCTTC
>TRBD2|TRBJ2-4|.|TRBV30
CAWSPSGTSDNLAKNIQYF
TGTGCCTGGAGTCCCTCCGGGACTAGTGACAATTTAGCCAAAAACATTCAGTACTTC
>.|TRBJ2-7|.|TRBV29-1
CSVRTAGDEQYF
TGCAGCGTAAGGACAGCAGGCGACGAGCAGTACTTC
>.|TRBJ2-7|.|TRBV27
CASSLYSDPRPYEQYF
TGTGCCAGCAGTTTATATAGCGACCCCCGACCCTACGAGCAGTACTTC
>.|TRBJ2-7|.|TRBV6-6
CASSYVVPPSYEQYF
TGTGCCAGCAGTTACGTAGTCCCTCCCTCCTACGAGCAGTACTTC
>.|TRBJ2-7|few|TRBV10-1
CASSVDGSSYEQYF
TGCGCCAGCAGTGTTGACGGGAGCTCCTACGAGCAGTACTTC
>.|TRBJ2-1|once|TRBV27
CASSLGPDNEQFF
TGTGCCAGCAGTTTAGGACCTGATAATGAGCAGTTCTTC
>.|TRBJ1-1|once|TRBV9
CASSQYITGPPNTEAFF
TGTGCCAGCAGCCAATACATTACGGGACCTCCGAACACTGAAGCTTTCTTT
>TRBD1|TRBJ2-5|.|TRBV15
CATSTDKWDREGGAWETQYF
TGTGCCACCAGCACCGACAAGTGGGACAGGGAAGGTGGAGCATGGGAGACCCAGTACTTC
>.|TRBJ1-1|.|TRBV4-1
CASSSQGGRTEAFF
TGCGCCAGCAGCTCACAGGGCGGGAGGACTGAAGCTTTCTTT
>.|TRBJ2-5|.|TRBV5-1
CASSLEAWPDKETQYF
TGCGCCAGCAGCTTGGAAGCGTGGCCAGATAAAGAGACCCAGTACTTC
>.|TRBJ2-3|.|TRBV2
CASIGRRNTDTQYF
TGTGCCAGCATAGGGCGGAGAAACACAGATACGCAGTATTTT
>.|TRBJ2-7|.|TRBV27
CASSSPSSYEQYF
TGTGCCAGCAGTTCTCCTAGCTCCTACGAGCAGTACTTC
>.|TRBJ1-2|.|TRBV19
CAGRRGDYGYTF
TGTGCAGGTCGGCGGGGGGACTATGGCTACACCTTC
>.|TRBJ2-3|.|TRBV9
CASSGWGSDTQYF
TGTGCCAGCAGCGGGTGGGGCAGCGATACGCAGTATTTT